The 17 T cell receptor beta chains listed next were all sequenced from one sample in a study of OX40 agonist ivuxolimab in advanced cancers. Assay: immunoSEQ multiplex PCR; the TCRdb copy retains only in-frame clones and omits some. The sample records some 46,000 clones, nearly 80% being singletons. Sequences were derived from CD4+ or CD8+ T cells sorted from blood, sampled in a trial of the OX40 agonist ivuxolimab. The receptors originated from an adult with an advanced solid tumor such as melanoma, head and neck, liver or kidney cancer.

The chain joins TRBV6-4 to TRBJ1-4; maybe TRBD1 (6 bases). CDR1 is MRHNA and CDR2 is SNTAGT in the germline V gene. The V and J ends lost 3 bases and 5 bases respectively, with 13 bases between them. The CDR3 loop spans 15 amino acids. CDR3 residues: CASSESRQGNEKLFF. CDR3 DNA: TGTGCCAGCAGTGAATCGCGGCAGGGGAATGAAAAACTGTTTTTT.

This clone was recorded a few times. The junction differs from germline at one of its ends, possibly a read error. V is TRBV5-4 and J is TRBJ1-6; D remains ambiguous. Germline-derived CDR1 and CDR2 are SGHNT and YYREEE (reference sequence). There are 15 residues in the CDR3. In DNA, the CDR3 is TGTGCCAGCAGCTTGAAAGGAGGGTCGTCGGCCCATCACCGCTTT. Translated, it gives CASSLKGGSSAHHRF. Full variable domain (outside the CDR3, taken from reference TRBV5-4 and TRBJ1-6): ETGVTQSPTHLIKTRGQQVTLRCSSQSGHNTVSWYQQALGQGPQFIFQYYREEENGRGNFPPRFSGLQFPNYSSELNVNALELDDSALYLCASSLKGGSSAHHRFGNGTRLTVT.

The chain combines TRBV6-5 with TRBJ1-2; D remains unclear. Germline CDR1 reads MNHEY; CDR2 reads SVGAGI. V was trimmed by 5 bases and J by 4 bases, leaving 11 bases between them. The CDR3 spans 13 residues. The CDR3 DNA reads TGTGCCAGCAGTCGGGGTCATACCTATGGCTACACCTTC. Amino acids: CASSRGHTYGYTF.

The V call is TRBV5-1, the J call TRBJ2-1, with D unresolved. The CDR3 is made up of 14 amino acids. The germline gives CDR1 SGHRS, CDR2 YFSETQ. V lost 3 bases and J 7 bases, leaving 14 bases between the germline ends. The CDR3 region is CASSSTLYFNEQFF. The CDR3 DNA reads as TGCGCCAGCAGCTCGACGCTATATTTTAATGAGCAGTTCTTC.

This chain uses TRBV18 with TRBJ2-7; TRBD1 might be the D (6 bases). The CDR3 has 15 amino acids. V dropped 1 base and J dropped 0 bases, with 10 bases sitting between them. The V gene's germline CDR1 is KGHSH and CDR2 LQKENI. CDR3 nucleotide sequence: TGTGCCAGCTCACCACTCCAGGGGAGCTCCTACGAGCAGTACTTC. Translated, it gives CASSPLQGSSYEQYF.

The chain employs TRBV11-3 and TRBJ2-5; a weak D match, TRBD1 (5 bases). The germline CDR1 and CDR2 sequences are SGHNT and YENEEA. V was clipped by 2 bases and J by 5 bases, with 12 bases between them. There are 14 residues in the CDR3. CDR3 loop: CASSLTGVGETQYF. For the CDR3, the DNA is TGTGCCAGCAGCTTAACAGGCGTTGGGGAGACCCAGTACTTC.

The J gene is TRBJ2-1, the V gene TRBV7-8; a weak D match, TRBD1 (6 bases). Germline CDR1 and CDR2: SGHVS and FQNEAQ. The CDR3 has 16 amino acids. The V end lost 0 bases, the J end lost 0 bases, and 9 bases lay between the germline ends. The CDR3 protein is CASSLAHRVSYNEQFF. The CDR3 coding sequence is TGTGCCAGCAGCTTAGCGCACAGGGTCTCCTACAATGAGCAGTTCTTC.

CDR3 loop: CASSLEWYSKTSTEAFF. DNA of the CDR3: TGTGCCAGCAGCTTAGAATGGTACAGTAAGACCTCCACTGAAGCTTTCTTT. The chain is built from TRBV11-2 and TRBJ1-1; D not resolved. Trimming shortened V by 0 bases and J by 4 bases, and 18 bases separated the two germline ends. The length of the CDR3 is 17 residues. Per the germline V gene, CDR1 is SGHAT and CDR2 is FQNNGV.

This clone was observed once. The genes are TRBV11-2 and TRBJ2-3; 8 bases line up with TRBD2. Trimming cost V 6 bases and J 2 bases; bases outside gene matches: 4. This CDR3 is 14 amino acids long. Germline loops: CDR1 SGHAT, CDR2 FQNNGV. CDR3 nucleotides: TGTGCCAGCAGGGTAGCGGGGCTCACAGATACGCAGTATTTT. This translates into CASRVAGLTDTQYF.

The genes are TRBV18 and TRBJ2-2; 9 nucleotides match TRBD2. Germline assignment: CDR1 KGHSH and CDR2 LQKENI. The CDR3 is made up of 16 amino acids. V dropped 3 bases and J dropped 4; count of bases not matched to a gene: 6. The CDR3 DNA reads as TGTGCCAGCTCACCTACACAGGGACTAGCCACCGGGGAGCTGTTTTTT. It yields the protein CASSPTQGLATGELFF.

The chain combines TRBV14 with TRBJ1-3; a weak D match, TRBD1 (5 bases). Germline assignment: CDR1 SGHDN and CDR2 FVKESK. Trimming stripped 0 bases from V and 4 bases from J, with 16 bases between. The CDR3 loop spans 17 amino acids. The CDR3 reads CASSQELLVGAGNTIYF. The CDR3 DNA reads as TGTGCCAGCAGCCAAGAACTCCTTGTTGGGGCCGGAAACACCATATATTTT.

CDR3 protein: CASTRTRNVQPQHF. The CDR3 bases are TGTGCCAGCACCCGAACCAGGAACGTCCAGCCCCAGCATTTT. The chain couples TRBV2 to TRBJ1-5; no firm D call. Germline CDR1 reads SNHLY; CDR2 reads FYNNEI. V was shortened by 7 bases and J by 7 bases, with 17 bases between the two germline ends. The length of the CDR3 is 14 residues. Supplemented by reference TRBV2 and TRBJ1-5, the full variable domain reads EPEVTQTPSHQVTQMGQEVILRCVPISNHLYFYWYRQILGQKVEFLVSFYNNEISEKSEIFDDQFSVERPDGSNFTLKIRSTKLEDSAMYFCASTRTRNVQPQHFGDGTRLSIL.

A remark on this clone: Additional DNA sequences in this sample encode the identical CDR3. The rearrangement links TRBV11-2 to TRBJ2-2; D uncertain. The V gene's germline CDR1 is SGHAT and CDR2 FQNNGV. The CDR3 loop spans 14 amino acids. Trimming cost V 0 bases and J 4 bases, with 6 bases left between them. CDR3 residues: CASSLETFTGELFF. The CDR3 nucleotides are TGTGCCAGCAGCTTAGAGACTTTCACCGGGGAGCTGTTTTTT. Supplemented by reference TRBV11-2 and TRBJ2-2, the full variable domain reads EAGVAQSPRYKIIEKRQSVAFWCNPISGHATLYWYQQILGQGPKLLIQFQNNGVVDDSQLPKDRFSAERLKGVDSTLKIQPAKLEDSAVYLCASSLETFTGELFFGEGSRLTVL.

The rearrangement uses TRBV18 and TRBJ1-3; 12 bases line up with TRBD1. V was pared by 0 bases and J by 0 bases, with 6 bases of the junction left unmatched. The CDR3 is 19 amino acids. CDR1 KGHSH and CDR2 LQKENI come from the germline V gene. DNA for the CDR3: TGTGCCAGCTCACCACCCGGGACAGGGGGCGGAAGCTCTGGAAACACCATATATTTT. Translated, it gives CASSPPGTGGGSSGNTIYF.

The chain links TRBV6-5 to TRBJ2-1; 8 bases agree with TRBD1. The V gene's germline CDR1 is MNHEY and CDR2 SVGAGI. The V and J ends lost 0 bases and 8 bases, in that order; junction bases with no gene match: 9. There are 16 residues in the CDR3. The CDR3, as DNA: TGTGCCAGCAGTTACTCCCGGGACAGGTTCAGCGATGAGCAGTTCTTC. This encodes CASSYSRDRFSDEQFF.

V and J are TRBV4-3 and TRBJ2-6, with D possibly being TRBD1 (5 bases). The CDR3 is 20 amino acids. CDR1 LGHNA and CDR2 YSLEER come from the germline V gene. The V and J ends lost 3 bases and 2 bases respectively, with 23 bases between them. The CDR3 sequence is CASSHKPPTGSGTGANVLTF. CDR3 nucleotides: TGCGCCAGCAGCCACAAGCCCCCCACAGGCTCCGGCACTGGGGCCAACGTCCTGACTTTC.

This chain connects TRBV28 to TRBJ2-7, with 12 positions matching TRBD2. The CDR3 loop spans 15 amino acids. Germline V gene lookup returns CDR1 MDHEN and CDR2 SYDVKM. Trimming cost V 5 bases and J 4 bases; bases outside gene matches: 6. The CDR3 nucleotides are TGTGCCAGCAGTCGACAGGGGACTAGCGGGTACGAGCAGTACTTC. Translation: CASSRQGTSGYEQYF.